A single sample is the source of the 5 T cell receptor beta chains below, sequenced in a study of PD-L1 blockade in urothelial cancer. The data were produced by immunoSEQ multiplex PCR, yet TCRdb's version contains in-frame clones alone and is incomplete. The sample has 45,000 to 55,000 clones, approximately 85% seen once. Time point described: peripheral blood 6 weeks after treatment start. Sequenced here: PBMCs, sampled around atezolizumab (anti-PD-L1) treatment. These receptors all come from a man aged 50 to 59 with urothelial cancer.

The chain joins TRBV19 to TRBJ2-7, with a possible D match to TRBD1 (6 bases). The CDR3 runs to 17 residues. Germline V gives CDR1 LNHDA, CDR2 SQIVND (reference sequence). With 5 bases removed from V and 2 bases from J, the gap between germline ends came to 22 bases. This CDR3 reads CASSHRSLWDNAYEQYF. As DNA, the CDR3 is TGTGCCAGTAGTCACCGCAGCCTGTGGGACAACGCCTACGAGCAGTACTTC. Based on the CDR3 plus reference TRBV19 and TRBJ2-7, the full variable domain is DGGITQSPKYLFRKEGQNVTLSCEQNLNHDAMYWYRQDPGQGLRLIYYSQIVNDFQKGDIAEGYSVSREKKESFPLTVTSAQKNPTAFYLCASSHRSLWDNAYEQYFGPGTRLTVT.

The rearrangement uses TRBV18 and TRBJ2-7; 7 nucleotides agree with TRBD2. The germline V gene encodes CDR1 KGHSH and CDR2 LQKENI. This CDR3 has 15 amino acids. Trimming removed 0 bases from V and 0 bases from J; junction bases left unmatched: 2. Written as DNA, the CDR3 is TGTGCCAGCTCACCACCTAGCGGGTTCTCCTACGAGCAGTACTTC. Its protein product is CASSPPSGFSYEQYF.

V usage is TRBV7-2 and J usage is TRBJ2-7, with 7 bases aligning to TRBD2. This CDR3 has 15 amino acids. With 2 bases clipped from V and 2 bases from J, the junction kept 6 bases outside the gene matches. The germline CDR1 and CDR2 sequences are SGHTA and FQGNSA. The chain's CDR3 is CASSLLSSGPYEQYF. CDR3 nucleotides: TGTGCCAGCAGCTTACTATCTAGCGGCCCCTACGAGCAGTACTTC.

V usage is TRBV19 and J usage is TRBJ2-2, with TRBD1 matching over 8 bases. The CDR3 is 16 amino acids. CDR1 and CDR2 from the germline V gene are LNHDA and SQIVND (reference sequence). Unmatched junction bases numbered 10, after V lost 6 bases and J lost 4 bases. For the CDR3, the DNA is TGTGCCAGTAGCTTACAGGGGGTAGGGGGCACCGGGGAGCTGTTTTTT. Translation: CASSLQGVGGTGELFF.

V gene TRBV6-5 combines with J gene TRBJ1-2; D might be TRBD1 (5 bases). Trimming stripped 7 bases from V and 5 bases from J, with 11 bases between. The germline V gene encodes CDR1 MNHEY and CDR2 SVGAGI. The CDR3 is 12 amino acids. CDR3 protein: CASTQGFYGYTF. The CDR3 coding sequence is TGTGCCAGCACCCAGGGCTTTTATGGCTACACCTTC.